This T cell receptor beta chain appears in the sequencing data of a study of T cell responses to AZD1222 COVID-19 vaccine (dated by TCRdb to about 2021). Study-wide context: TCR sequencing covered more than 230 trial participants: about 210 given two doses of AZD1222 and 26 given two doses of MenACWY control vaccine. Enrollment into the trials was organized by age into subgroups of 18-55, 56-69 and 70-plus years, and those subgroups contained approximately 150, 30 and 60 TCR-sequenced participants, respectively. Overall results and qualifications from the work: Spike-specific TCR breadth and depth rose significantly after two AZD1222 doses compared with day 0 and with MenACWY recipients. Conclusions about previously exposed vaccinees are limited because only five or six AZD1222 recipients were SARS-CoV-2 seropositive at baseline. The whole spike protein was spanned by vaccine-associated CD4 TCRs, and dominant responses were seen in regions 160-218 and 743-854. Reportedly, almost half of the unique spike-specific TCRs recognized epitopes lying outside the regions that are mutated in the B.1.351 and B.1.1.7 variants. Because no samples from the day 14 peak response were available, repertoires could be characterized only after the peak T cell response. In the small 56-69-year group, the increase in depth fell short of significance, most likely because of low power. Participants were mostly white British and included more females than males, and it was suggested by the authors that clonal diversity may have been underestimated.

The CDR3 regions of human TCRbeta chains were analyzed by immunosequencing. On the study's bioinformatics: TCRs in the repertoires were matched against a reference library of SARS-CoV-2-specific TCRs that had been generated with the MIRA antigen-specificity platform. Breadth was defined as the fraction of unique TCRs that were SARS-CoV-2-associated. Depth was defined as the fraction of total T cells that were SARS-CoV-2-associated. Using the MIRA data, each spike-specific TCR was assigned both to the spike region to which the TCR was reactive and to a CD4 or CD8 class. Log10-transformed breadth and depth values were compared by one-way ANOVA with Sidak's multiple comparisons tests. Entries here come from immuneACCESS through TCRdb and include only in-frame sequences with V and J called. Some clones fail to appear in such tables; in the studies checked, an unresolved V gene covers under half of the shortfall, and the cause of the remainder is unknown. V and J calls and clone size are those listed in that table; D and trimming were worked out from the DNA. The sample has about 84,000 clones on record, 75% to 90% of them singletons. The ten largest clones represent more than 9% of the sample.

The sample's time point label, decoded: about 28 days (+/-7) after the second vaccine dose. AZD1222 recipients given second doses at about 4 weeks or at about 12 weeks were pooled, since spike-specific TCR depth and breadth were not found to differ between the two schedules. Vaccinee samples came from UK trials COV001 and COV002, including a single-blind randomized controlled phase 2/3 trial of AZD1222 (ChAdOx1 nCoV-19) in healthy adults. Trial participant PBMC samples were collected at day 0 and day 28 after the second dose for TCRbeta chain sequencing. In the case of this clone: The clone's antigen remains unknown. Base-call qualities are not available, and no considerably larger clone is one nucleotide away.

The clonotype comes from an adult who received the AZD1222 COVID-19 vaccine. Sample: peripheral blood, taken 28 days after the second AZD1222 dose.

The CDR3 corresponds to CASTPTGLRGYEQYF. The bases read TGTGCCAGCACCCCTACAGGGTTAAGAGGCTACGAGCAGTACTTC. The chain employs TRBV7-2 and TRBJ2-7, with TRBD1 perhaps the D gene, on 6 matching bases. The germline V gene provides CDR1 SGHTA and CDR2 FQGNSA. The CDR3, cysteine through phenylalanine, is 15 amino acids long. Just CDR3 DNA is preserved here, 45 bases in frame from base 1. V gives up 7 bases and J gives up 3 bases, and the segment between their germline ends measures 19 bases.